The 6 T cell receptor beta chains given below trace back to one sample, sequenced in a study of cytomegalovirus exposure and HLA in healthy donors. Both 60 Vbeta primers and 13 Jbeta primers went into the PCR. The method was immunoSEQ multiplex PCR; TCRdb's version includes in-frame clones alone and lacks a portion of them. The sample carries some 130,000 clones, approximately 90% recorded once. Input material: PBMCs. The source of these receptors is a woman aged 25 to 39 in good health and CMV-seronegative.

The gene calls are TRBV29-1 and TRBJ2-7, with a weak D call TRBD2 (6 bases). Germline values: CDR1 SQVTM, CDR2 ANQGSEA. With 3 bases removed from V and 7 bases from J, the gap between germline ends came to 19 bases. The CDR3 extends over 14 amino acids. CDR3 sequence: CSVEQADWGREQYF. The CDR3 nucleotides read TGCAGCGTTGAGCAGGCCGATTGGGGGAGGGAGCAGTACTTC.

This clone was seen a handful of times. The chain has TRBV10-3 and TRBJ2-7; the match to TRBD2 covers 15 bases. The CDR3 is 16 amino acids. Germline V gene data show CDR1 as ENHRY and CDR2 as SYGVKD. The J segment lost 2 bases and the V segment lost 4 bases, leaving 3 bases of the junction unmatched. CDR3 in DNA: TGTGCCATCAGTGCGGGACTAGCGGGAGGTACCTACGAGCAGTACTTC. As protein: CAISAGLAGGTYEQYF.

The V call is TRBV11-3, the J call TRBJ2-7; 9 nucleotides line up with TRBD1. The J segment lost 4 bases and the V segment lost 3 bases, leaving 7 bases of the junction unmatched. CDR3 length: 15 amino acids. Germline CDR1 reads SGHNT; CDR2 reads YENEEA. The CDR3 sequence is CASSLWTGVLYEQYF. Written as DNA, the CDR3 is TGTGCCAGCAGCTTGTGGACAGGGGTGTTGTACGAGCAGTACTTC.

Turning to this clone: Compared with germline, one end of the junction differs, possibly owing to a read error. The chain uses TRBV7-9 and TRBJ2-1; 9 positions agree with TRBD1. The germline V gene encodes CDR1 SEHNR and CDR2 FQNEAQ (reference sequence). CDR3 length: 17 residues. CDR3 nucleotide sequence: TGTGCCAGCAGCACTCGTCTGGGACAGGGTTGGGACAATGAACAGTTCTTC. Its protein is CASSTRLGQGWDNEQFF.

This clone showed up just once. The rearrangement uses TRBV28 and TRBJ1-1; D not certain. The V and J ends lost 11 bases and 1 base respectively, with 14 bases between them. The germline CDR1 and CDR2 sequences are MDHEN and SYDVKM. This CDR3 contains 13 residues. CDR3 in amino acids: CAGSERANTEAFF. In DNA form, the CDR3 reads TGTGCCGGGTCAGAGAGGGCGAACACTGAAGCTTTCTTT. Full variable domain (missing parts from reference TRBV28 and TRBJ1-1): DVKVTQSSRYLVKRTGEKVFLECVQDMDHENMFWYRQDPGLGLRLIYFSYDVKMKEKGDIPEGYSVSREKKERFSLILESASTNQTSMYLCAGSERANTEAFFGQGTRLTVV.

This clone was seen once. V is TRBV4-2 and J is TRBJ2-6; 7 nucleotides match TRBD1. CDR1 and CDR2 (germline): LGHNA, YNFKEQ. The V and J ends lost 6 bases and 2 bases, in that order; junction bases with no gene match: 7. The length of the CDR3 is 16 residues. CDR3 nucleotide sequence: TGTGCCAGCAGTTCACTCGGGACAGCTGGGGCCAACGTCCTGACTTTC. Its protein product is CASSSLGTAGANVLTF.